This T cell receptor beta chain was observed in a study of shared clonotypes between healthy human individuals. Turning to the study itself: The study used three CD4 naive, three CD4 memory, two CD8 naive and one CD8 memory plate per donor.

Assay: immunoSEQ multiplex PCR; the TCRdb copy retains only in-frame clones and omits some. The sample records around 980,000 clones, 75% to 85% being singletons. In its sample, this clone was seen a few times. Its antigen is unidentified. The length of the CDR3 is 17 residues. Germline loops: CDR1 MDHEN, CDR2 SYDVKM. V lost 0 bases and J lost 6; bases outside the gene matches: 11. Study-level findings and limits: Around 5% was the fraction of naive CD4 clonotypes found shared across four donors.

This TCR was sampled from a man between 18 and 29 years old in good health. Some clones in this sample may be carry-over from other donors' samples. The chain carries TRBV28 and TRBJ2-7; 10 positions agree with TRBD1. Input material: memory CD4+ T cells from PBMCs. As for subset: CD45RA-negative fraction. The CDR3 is CASSLWGYGQGVREQYF. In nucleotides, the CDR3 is TGTGCCAGCAGTTTATGGGGATACGGACAGGGGGTCCGCGAGCAGTACTTC.